These 2 T cell receptor beta chains were sequenced from one sample in a study of blood T cell repertoires in COVID-19. The repertoire was sequenced with immunoSEQ multiplex PCR; TCRdb's copy has only in-frame clones and lacks some. The table has around 88,000 clones, about 88% seen once. Specimen: peripheral blood. These receptors were obtained from a woman older than 75 with acute or convalescent COVID-19.

V gene TRBV19 combines with J gene TRBJ2-2, with TRBD1 matching over 8 bases. The CDR3 extends over 15 amino acids. Trimming took 6 bases from V and 2 from J; bases not matched to a gene: 5. Looked up from germline, CDR1 is LNHDA and CDR2 is SQIVND (reference sequence). CDR3 region: CASSGGTGNTGELFF. CDR3 DNA: TGTGCCAGTAGCGGCGGGACAGGAAACACCGGGGAGCTGTTTTTT.

The chain uses TRBV5-1 and TRBJ1-1; no clear D. CDR1 is SGHRS and CDR2 is YFSETQ in the germline V gene. Trimming pared 0 bases from V and 2 bases from J, leaving 5 bases between. This CDR3 contains 13 residues. The CDR3 spells CASSLGPNTEAFF. The CDR3 DNA reads as TGCGCCAGCAGCTTGGGGCCCAACACTGAAGCTTTCTTT.